Listed here are 15 T cell receptor beta chains from one sample, sequenced in a study of blood T cell repertoires in COVID-19. Clones were sequenced by immunoSEQ multiplex PCR, and TCRdb holds only the in-frame ones, with some missing. The data contain about 35,000 clones, 85% to 90% of them singletons. Sequenced sample: peripheral blood. The receptors stem from an older man with active COVID-19.

This sequence joins TRBV28 and TRBJ2-2; possible D gene TRBD2, 5 bases. This CDR3 comprises 14 residues. Germline CDR1 reads MDHEN; CDR2 reads SYDVKM. V was cut by 2 bases and J by 5 bases, with 9 bases left in between. This CDR3 reads CASSLAGTTGELFF. The DNA of the CDR3 is TGTGCCAGCAGTTTAGCGGGTACAACCGGGGAGCTGTTTTTT.

There are a few counts of this clone. This rearrangement joins TRBV5-5 to TRBJ2-1; the match to TRBD1 covers 10 bases. The V segment lost 4 bases and the J segment 3 bases; nucleotides outside the gene matches: 7. This CDR3 contains 16 residues. The germline V gene has CDR1 SGHKS and CDR2 YYEKEE (reference sequence). The CDR3 coding sequence is TGTGCCAGCAGCCCGACGACAGGGGGCCTCTACAATGAGCAGTTCTTC. This gives the protein CASSPTTGGLYNEQFF.

This chain connects TRBV5-1 to TRBJ2-7, with D maybe TRBD1 (5 bases). V lost 0 bases and J lost 6, with 7 bases in between. CDR1 and CDR2 (germline): SGHRS, YFSETQ. This CDR3 region has 12 residues. The chain's CDR3 is CASSLGTSEQYF. The CDR3 DNA sequence: TGCGCCAGCAGCTTGGGGACATCCGAGCAGTACTTC.

The V call is TRBV28, the J call TRBJ1-5, with D perhaps TRBD1 (6 bases). This CDR3 has 14 amino acids. Germline assignment: CDR1 MDHEN and CDR2 SYDVKM. V was shortened by 5 bases and J by 4 bases, with 12 bases between the two germline ends. The DNA for the CDR3 is TGTGCCAGCAGTCCAACAGGGACGAATCAGCCCCAGCATTTT. Its translation: CASSPTGTNQPQHF.

The chain couples TRBV29-1 to TRBJ2-7, with no clear D. CDR1 SQVTM and CDR2 ANQGSEA come from the germline V gene. V was clipped by 3 bases and J by 2 bases, with 14 bases between them. This CDR3 is 14 amino acids long. CDR3 residues: CSVDSSSHPYEQYF. DNA of the CDR3: TGCAGCGTTGATTCGTCTAGTCACCCCTACGAGCAGTACTTC.

The chain links TRBV21-1 to TRBJ2-3; the table's D gene call, TRBD1, was not cross checked with the DNA. TRBV21-1 is annotated as a pseudogene. The CDR3 length is 14 residues. In DNA, the CDR3 is TGTGCCAGCATCATCGACAGACACACAGATACGCAGTATTTT. This codes for CASIIDRHTDTQYF.

A few counts support this clone. V gene TRBV6-2 or TRBV6-3 combines with J gene TRBJ1-3; D is possibly TRBD1 (5 bases). The CDR3 is 17 amino acids. V dropped 2 bases and J dropped 0 bases, with 14 bases sitting between them. CDR1 and CDR2 from the germline V gene are MNHEY and SVGEGT. CDR3 in DNA: TGTGCCAGCAGTTACAGGGGAGGACACCACTCTGGAAACACCATATATTTT. It specifies CASSYRGGHHSGNTIYF.

The chain uses TRBV28 and TRBJ2-3; a possible D gene is TRBD2 (6 bases). This CDR3 contains 12 residues. Trimming stripped 10 bases from V and 3 bases from J, with 11 bases between. Germline assignment: CDR1 MDHEN and CDR2 SYDVKM. CDR3 sequence (DNA): TGTGCCACGGGGGTGATAACAGATACGCAGTATTTT. Translated, it gives CATGVITDTQYF.

This clone was recorded a few times. The chain combines TRBV4-1 with TRBJ2-5, with D perhaps TRBD2 (5 bases). Trimming removed 2 bases at V and 4 bases at J, with 11 bases between. The germline V gene has CDR1 MGHRA and CDR2 YSYEKL. The CDR3 extends over 14 amino acids. CDR3 amino acids: CASSQQQEGETQYF. As DNA, the CDR3 is TGCGCCAGCAGCCAACAACAAGAGGGAGAGACCCAGTACTTC.

This clone showed up just once. The rearrangement links TRBV4-3 to TRBJ2-7; 9 bases fit TRBD2. The J segment lost 2 bases and the V segment lost 4 bases, leaving 9 bases of the junction unmatched. The CDR3 has 16 residues. Germline CDR1 reads LGHNA; CDR2 reads YSLEER. The CDR3 region has the DNA TGCGCCAGCAGCCTATTAGCGGGAGCTGGGGCCTACGAGCAGTACTTC. This encodes CASSLLAGAGAYEQYF.

The chain has TRBV19 and TRBJ1-4, with 7 bases fitting TRBD1. V was clipped by 5 bases and J by 5 bases; unmatched bases: 8. The CDR3 extends over 15 amino acids. The germline V gene has CDR1 LNHDA and CDR2 SQIVND (reference sequence). CDR3 region: CASSPTGISNEKLFF. The DNA of the CDR3 is TGTGCCAGTAGTCCGACAGGGATCTCGAATGAAAAACTGTTTTTT.

The chain joins TRBV6-2 or TRBV6-3 to TRBJ2-3, with D possibly TRBD2 on 5 matching bases. CDR3 length: 15 residues. Between the trimmed V and J ends, which lost 0 bases and 5 bases, there was a span of 12 bases. Germline lookup yields CDR1 MNHEY and CDR2 SVGEGT. The CDR3 spells CASSYSRGLGDTQYF. In DNA form, the CDR3 reads TGTGCCAGCAGTTACTCGAGAGGGTTGGGAGATACGCAGTATTTT.

The V gene is TRBV28, the J gene TRBJ2-6; D perhaps matches TRBD1 (6 bases). Germline V gene data show CDR1 as MDHEN and CDR2 as SYDVKM. The CDR3 sequence is 14 residues long. The V gene lost 7 bases and the J gene lost 1 base, with 8 bases spanning the gap. CDR3 bases: TGTGCCAGCAAACAGGGTTCTGGGGCCAACGTCCTGACTTTC. The encoded protein is CASKQGSGANVLTF. The full variable domain, completed using reference TRBV28 and TRBJ2-6, is DVKVTQSSRYLVKRTGEKVFLECVQDMDHENMFWYRQDPGLGLRLIYFSYDVKMKEKGDIPEGYSVSREKKERFSLILESASTNQTSMYLCASKQGSGANVLTFGAGSRLTVL.

The chain recombines TRBV6-5 with TRBJ1-1, with 7 bases matching TRBD1. V shed 5 bases, J shed 4 bases, and the junction held 4 bases outside the gene matches. CDR1 is MNHEY and CDR2 is SVGAGI in the germline V gene. This CDR3 contains 13 residues. The CDR3 is CASSRGHVTEAFF. The CDR3 nucleotides are TGTGCCAGCAGTAGGGGGCACGTCACTGAAGCTTTCTTT.

The chain couples TRBV28 to TRBJ2-7; tentative D call: TRBD2 (6 bases). CDR3 length: 14 residues. V lost 5 bases to trimming and J lost 0 bases, with 11 bases between them. CDR1 MDHEN and CDR2 SYDVKM come from the germline V gene. CDR3 bases: TGTGCCAGCAGTGGGGGGACTGTCTCCTACGAGCAGTACTTC. Translation: CASSGGTVSYEQYF.